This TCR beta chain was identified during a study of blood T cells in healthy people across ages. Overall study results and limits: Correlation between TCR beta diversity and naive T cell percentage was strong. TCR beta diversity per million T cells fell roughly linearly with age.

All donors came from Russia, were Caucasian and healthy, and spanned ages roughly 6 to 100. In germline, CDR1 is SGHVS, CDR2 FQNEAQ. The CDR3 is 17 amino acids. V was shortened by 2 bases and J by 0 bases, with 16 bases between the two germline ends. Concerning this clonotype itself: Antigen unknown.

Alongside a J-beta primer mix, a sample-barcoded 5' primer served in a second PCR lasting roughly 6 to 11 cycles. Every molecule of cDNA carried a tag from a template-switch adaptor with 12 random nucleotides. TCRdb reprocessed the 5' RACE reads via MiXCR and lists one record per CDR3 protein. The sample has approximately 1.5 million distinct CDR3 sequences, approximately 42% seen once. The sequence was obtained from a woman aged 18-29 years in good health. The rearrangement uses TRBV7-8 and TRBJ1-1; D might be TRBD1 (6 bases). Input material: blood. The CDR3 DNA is TGTGCCAGCAGCTTAAATGCCTGGGGACACATGAACACTGAAGCTTTCTTT. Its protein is CASSLNAWGHMNTEAFF.